These 27 T cell receptor beta chains came from one sample sequenced in a study of T cells in Graves' hyperthyroidism and ophthalmopathy. It was RNA transcripts that yielded the amplified TCR beta CDR3 regions. In the first-round RT-PCR of the TCR CDR3, the HTBI primer set was used. Using its own MiXCR run on the multiplex PCR reads, TCRdb lists one record per CDR3 protein. The data contain 50,000 to 55,000 distinct CDR3 sequences, 48% of them singletons. Sequenced input: blood. The receptors were sampled from a woman in her fifties or sixties with Graves' ophthalmopathy.

For this clonotype: A read error may produce the germline difference seen at one junction end. CDR3 loop: CASASTAFNEELFF. The CDR3 nucleotides are TGTGCCAGCGCCTCGACGGCCTTCAATGAAGAACTGTTTTTT. The rearrangement links TRBV7-9 to TRBJ1-4; D remains ambiguous. The CDR3 runs 14 residues. Germline CDR1 SEHNR, CDR2 FQNEAQ (reference sequence).

V and J are TRBV12-3 or TRBV12-4 and TRBJ2-1, with 7 bases matching TRBD2. Unmatched junction bases numbered 12, after V lost 5 bases and J lost 11 bases. The CDR3 covers 14 residues. The CDR3 is CASSHGTKVDKQFF. The CDR3 DNA reads TGTGCCAGCAGTCACGGGACTAAGGTCGATAAGCAGTTCTTC.

This clonotype is medium-sized. This chain's CDR3 is CASSKDRGGEQYF. CDR3 DNA: TGTGCCAGCAGCAAGGACAGGGGAGGCGAGCAGTACTTC. The genes are TRBV7-7 and TRBJ2-7; 9 bases are a match to TRBD1. Germline-derived CDR1 and CDR2 are SSHAT and FNYEAQ (reference sequence). The CDR3 has 13 residues. V gave up 5 bases and J gave up 6 bases; unmatched junction bases: 5.

This clonotype was seen a few times. This chain uses TRBV19 with TRBJ2-5; 8 nucleotides match TRBD1. Germline lookup yields CDR1 LNHDA and CDR2 SQIVND (reference sequence). The CDR3 totals 14 residues. V was pared by 4 bases and J by 1 base, with 2 bases of the junction left unmatched. The CDR3 here is CASSTDRGQETQYF. In nucleotides, the CDR3 is TGTGCCAGTAGTACTGACAGGGGCCAAGAGACCCAGTACTTC.

This clonotype was seen ten or more times. The chain joins TRBV11-2 to TRBJ2-3; D ambiguous. The germline gives CDR1 SGHAT, CDR2 FQNNGV. The CDR3 length is 12 residues. Trimming removed 5 bases from V and 6 bases from J, with 9 bases in between. The CDR3 DNA reads TGTGCCAGCAGCAGACCCGGGGATACGCAGTATTTT. The encoded protein is CASSRPGDTQYF.

V is TRBV20-1 and J is TRBJ1-2, with D unclear. Deletions cut 3 bases from V and 8 bases from J, with 16 bases between. Germline assignment: CDR1 DFQATT and CDR2 SNEGSKA (reference sequence). This CDR3 contains 13 residues. The CDR3 region has the DNA TGCAGTGCTAGGGATGCTAGCGGGAGGGGCTACACCTTC. It yields the protein CSARDASGRGYTF.

By frequency in the sample, this clonotype is medium-sized. The chain combines TRBV2 with TRBJ2-7; D possibly corresponds to TRBD1 (5 bases). The V and J ends lost 4 bases and 2 bases respectively, with 9 bases between them. CDR1 and CDR2 from the germline V gene are SNHLY and FYNNEI. The CDR3 is 13 residues long. This chain's CDR3 is CASSVGVTYEQYF. The CDR3 DNA follows: TGTGCCAGCAGTGTAGGGGTAACCTACGAGCAGTACTTC. Looking up the rest from reference TRBV2 and TRBJ2-7 gives the full variable domain: EPEVTQTPSHQVTQMGQEVILRCVPISNHLYFYWYRQILGQKVEFLVSFYNNEISEKSEIFDDQFSVERPDGSNFTLKIRSTKLEDSAMYFCASSVGVTYEQYFGPGTRLTVT.

With regard to this clonotype: A much larger clone sits a single nucleotide away, making a read error possible. CDR3: CASSQDTGTTYEKLFF. DNA for the CDR3: TGCGCCAGCAGCCAAGACACAGGGACAACTTATGAAAAACTGTTTTTT. The J gene is TRBJ1-4, the V gene TRBV4-1, with D possibly matching TRBD1 (6 bases). This CDR3 has 16 residues. Germline CDR1 and CDR2: MGHRA and YSYEKL.

In its sample, this clonotype was seen many times. CDR3 amino acids: CASSYSQGRDEQYF. As DNA, the CDR3 is TGTGCCAGCAGTTACTCACAGGGTAGGGACGAGCAGTACTTC. The rearrangement uses TRBV6-2 or TRBV6-3 and TRBJ2-7; TRBD1 is a possible D gene (6 bases). Germline V gives CDR1 MNHEY, CDR2 SVGEGT. This CDR3 is 14 amino acids long. V was shortened by 0 bases and J by 5 bases, with 11 bases between the two germline ends.

The genes are TRBV25-1 and TRBJ1-6; D possibly corresponds to TRBD1 (6 bases). The V end was cut by 6 bases, the J end by 12 bases, with 15 bases between. CDR1 MGHDK and CDR2 SYGVNS come from the germline V gene. The CDR3 contains 13 residues. The DNA for the CDR3 is TGTGCCAGCAGCGGGGGGCGGCGGAGACCCCTCCACTTT. Translating it yields CASSGGRRRPLHF. The full variable domain, rest sourced from reference TRBV25-1 and TRBJ1-6, is EADIYQTPRYLVIGTGKKITLECSQTMGHDKMYWYQQDPGMELHLIHYSYGVNSTEKGDLSSESTVSRIRTEHFPLTLESARPSHTSQYLCASSGGRRRPLHFGNGTRLTVT.

On this clonotype: Here the CDR3 omits its conserved ending phenylalanine or tryptophan, so a read error is the likely source. This sequence joins TRBV5-4 and TRBJ2-5, with 8 bases matching TRBD2. CDR3 length: 19 amino acids. Trimming cost V 3 bases and J 0 bases; bases outside gene matches: 16. Germline lookup yields CDR1 SGHNT and CDR2 YYREEE (reference sequence). The CDR3 reads CASSSPPGGASGDQETQYC. The CDR3 nucleotides read TGTGCCAGCAGCTCCCCCCCCGGGGGGGCCTCCGGGGACCAAGAGACCCAGTACTGC.

At least ten counts were recorded for this clonotype. The chain is built from TRBV5-6 and TRBJ1-4; TRBD1 might be the D (6 bases). This CDR3 spans 15 amino acids. Trimming cost V 0 bases and J 7 bases, with 13 bases left between them. Germline V gives CDR1 SGHDT, CDR2 YYEEEE. The CDR3 reads CASSLGDILAEKLFF. The CDR3 DNA reads TGTGCCAGCAGCTTGGGGGACATCCTGGCTGAAAAACTGTTTTTT.

This clonotype has at least ten counts. The V gene is TRBV6-6, the J gene TRBJ2-3; TRBD1 matches at 8 bases. The ends lost 0 bases at V and 6 bases at J; junction bases unmatched: 8. The length of the CDR3 is 16 residues. Germline loops: CDR1 MNHNY, CDR2 SVGAGI (reference sequence). CDR3 bases: TGTGCCAGCAGTTACTCGTTGGGACAGGTAGGGGATACGCAGTATTTT. Translation: CASSYSLGQVGDTQYF.

A few counts support this clonotype. V usage is TRBV7-9 and J usage is TRBJ2-2; TRBD1 aligns across 7 bases. Germline V gives CDR1 SEHNR, CDR2 FQNEAQ (reference sequence). The V segment lost 6 bases and the J segment 6 bases; nucleotides outside the gene matches: 7. This CDR3 spans 14 amino acids. The CDR3 region has the DNA TGTGCCAGCAGTCCTCACCAGGGGGCCGGGGAGCTGTTTTTT. Its protein product is CASSPHQGAGELFF.

The gene calls are TRBV10-1 and TRBJ1-2; TRBD1 might be the D (5 bases). The CDR3 has 14 residues. Trimming removed 6 bases at V and 9 bases at J, with 20 bases between. CDR1 WNHNN and CDR2 SYGVQD come from the germline V gene (reference sequence). The CDR3 loop is CASSQTSGGRSYTF. CDR3 coding DNA: TGCGCCAGCAGCCAGACTAGCGGGGGACGAAGCTACACCTTC.

In its sample, this clonotype was seen many times. A read error may be the cause here, since a much bigger clone is one base away. The chain couples TRBV7-2 to TRBJ2-5; 7 bases match TRBD2. Trimming took 5 bases from V and 2 from J; bases not matched to a gene: 8. Per germline, CDR1 SGHTA and CDR2 FQGNSA. The CDR3 is 15 residues long. The CDR3 DNA is TGTGCCAGCAGCCAGGCTAGCGGCCGACAAGAGACCCAGTACTTC. This encodes CASSQASGRQETQYF.

This rearrangement joins TRBV7-9 to TRBJ2-3; 7 bases agree with TRBD1. This CDR3 spans 16 amino acids. V shed 3 bases and J 2 bases; nucleotides not matched to a gene: 8. Germline CDR1 is SEHNR and CDR2 is FQNEAQ (reference sequence). The CDR3 sequence is CASSFKTGRNTDTQYF. The CDR3 DNA reads as TGTGCCAGCAGCTTTAAGACAGGGCGGAACACAGATACGCAGTATTTT.

In this sample, this clonotype turned up many times. The chain recombines TRBV20-1 with TRBJ2-5; 7 nucleotides align to TRBD1. After removal of 0 bases from V and 1 base from J, the junction contained 5 bases not matched to a gene. CDR3 length equals 15 residues. Germline CDR1 reads DFQATT; CDR2 reads SNEGSKA (reference sequence). The CDR3 sequence: CSARDTDRVQETQYF. The CDR3 coding sequence is TGCAGTGCTAGAGACACCGACAGGGTCCAAGAGACCCAGTACTTC.

This clonotype was counted once. The chain recombines TRBV10-3 with TRBJ2-7, with D uncertain. The V end was cut by 8 bases, the J end by 2 bases, with 7 bases between. The CDR3 loop spans 11 amino acids. Per the germline V gene, CDR1 is ENHRY and CDR2 is SYGVKD. The CDR3 nucleotides are TGTGCCATCGGCGGCCCCTACGAGCAGTACTTC. It yields the protein CAIGGPYEQYF.

This clonotype is a singleton in its sample. At one end the junction does not follow the germline gene, possibly because of a read error. The CDR3 nucleotides are TGTGCCAGTAGTCCCGGGGCAGGGAGGGAAAAACCGTTTTTT. Translating it yields CASSPGAGREKPFF. V usage is TRBV19 and J usage is TRBJ1-4; perhaps TRBD1 as D (5 bases). The V gene's germline CDR1 is LNHDA and CDR2 SQIVND (reference sequence). CDR3 size: 14 residues.

The chain has TRBV5-1 and TRBJ1-2, with TRBD1 matching 8 bases. The CDR3 is made up of 14 amino acids. Looked up from germline, CDR1 is SGHRS and CDR2 is YFSETQ. V lost 4 bases and J lost 8; bases outside the gene matches: 10. The CDR3 nucleotides are TGCGCCAGCAGCACAGGACAGGGTACGACAGGCTACACCTTC. Translation gives CASSTGQGTTGYTF.

CDR3 nucleotides: TGCGCCAGCAGTGAGACTCGACGGGGGGATCAGCCCCAGTACTTC. Translating it yields CASSETRRGDQPQYF. The V gene is TRBV10-2, the J gene TRBJ2-5; 7 nucleotides match TRBD2. Unmatched junction bases numbered 12, after V lost 2 bases and J lost 9 bases. There are 15 residues in the CDR3. Germline-derived CDR1 and CDR2 are WSHSY and SAAADI.

Comments on this clonotype: A much bigger clone sits one base away, suggesting this may be a read error. V gene TRBV6-6 combines with J gene TRBJ1-4; D is unclear. Germline V gene sequence: CDR1 MNHNY, CDR2 SVGAGI (reference sequence). The CDR3 length is 16 residues. V lost 6 bases, J lost 0 bases, and 14 bases lay in between. The DNA for the CDR3 is TGTGCCAGCAGCCTTCTTACATCTACAACTAATGAAAAACTGTTTTTT. Its translation: CASSLLTSTTNEKLFF.

This clonotype was observed many times. The chain is built from TRBV6-1 and TRBJ1-4; no clear D gene. The V end lost 0 bases, the J end lost 2 bases, and 4 bases lay between the germline ends. There are 14 residues in the CDR3. The germline V gene encodes CDR1 MNHNS and CDR2 SASEGT. CDR3 sequence (DNA): TGTGCCAGCAGTGAAGCAGGGACTAATGAAAAACTGTTTTTT. Amino acid sequence: CASSEAGTNEKLFF.

This clonotype appeared a few times. The chain carries TRBV27 and TRBJ1-1, with 8 bases aligning to TRBD1. V gave up 0 bases and J gave up 0 bases; unmatched junction bases: 3. CDR1 and CDR2 from the germline V gene are MNHEY and SMNVEV (reference sequence). This CDR3 is built from 16 residues. CDR3 loop: CASSLSGQAMNTEAFF. The CDR3 nucleotides are TGTGCCAGCAGTTTATCGGGACAGGCGATGAACACTGAAGCTTTCTTT.

The chain has TRBV7-9 and TRBJ2-1; 8 bases align to TRBD2. Germline V gene sequence: CDR1 SEHNR, CDR2 FQNEAQ (reference sequence). This CDR3 is built from 14 residues. V was pared by 5 bases and J by 6 bases, with 6 bases of the junction left unmatched. The CDR3 loop reads CASSTTGGGNEQFF. The CDR3 nucleotides read TGTGCCAGCAGCACCACGGGGGGGGGCAATGAGCAGTTCTTC. Full variable domain (remainder filled in from reference TRBV7-9 and TRBJ2-1): DTGVSQNPRHKITKRGQNVTFRCDPISEHNRLYWYRQTLGQGPEFLTYFQNEAQLEKSRLLSDRFSAERPKGSFSTLEIQRTEQGDSAMYLCASSTTGGGNEQFFGPGTRLTVL.

This clonotype was counted many times. This chain joins TRBV28 and TRBJ2-1; 10 nucleotides match TRBD1. Germline loops: CDR1 MDHEN, CDR2 SYDVKM. The trim removed 6 bases at V and 9 bases at J, leaving 5 bases unmatched. This CDR3 region has 13 residues. The CDR3 protein is CASSQDRGFEQFF. CDR3 DNA: TGTGCCAGCAGCCAGGACAGGGGGTTTGAGCAGTTCTTC.